This entry lists 21 T cell receptor beta chains sequenced from one sample in a study of regulatory T cells in long-lasting Graves disease. Noted time point: newly diagnosed GD, antithyroid drugs for less than 3 months. TCR sequences were obtained from RNA taken from PBMCs. iRepertoire HTBI primers and Arm-PCR of CDR3 regions built TCR beta libraries. A single record per CDR3 protein comes from TCRdb applying MiXCR to the multiplex PCR reads. The sample has roughly 510,000 distinct CDR3 sequences, roughly 15% seen once. These same records also appear under a second study, on T cells in Graves' hyperthyroidism and ophthalmopathy.

Here the sequenced sample was peripheral blood mononuclear cells (PBMCs), taken at new diagnosis, from a patient treated with antithyroid drugs. The receptors were gathered from a man between 18 and 29 years old with Graves disease.

The V call is TRBV9, the J call TRBJ2-1, with TRBD2 identical over 9 bases. The V gene's germline CDR1 is SGDLS and CDR2 YYNGEE. The CDR3 is 16 residues long. With V trimmed by 0 bases and J by 6 bases, 7 bases remained unmatched. The chain's CDR3 is CASSVGGSGSSNEQFF. The CDR3 coding sequence is TGTGCCAGCAGCGTAGGGGGTAGCGGGAGTTCCAATGAGCAGTTCTTC.

The chain links TRBV5-1 to TRBJ2-7; D is unclear. CDR3 length: 13 residues. The germline CDR1 and CDR2 sequences are SGHRS and YFSETQ. V was pared by 4 bases and J by 7 bases, with 15 bases between. The CDR3 reads CASSPEVYLEQYF. The CDR3 nucleotides read TGCGCCAGCAGCCCCGAGGTTTATCTTGAGCAGTACTTC.

The chain uses TRBV6-1 and TRBJ2-1; D unresolved. V was trimmed by 7 bases and J by 2 bases, leaving 12 bases between them. The CDR3 has 14 residues. The germline V gene encodes CDR1 MNHNS and CDR2 SASEGT. The CDR3 DNA reads TGTGCCAGCACCTTGGACGTAGCCTACAATGAGCAGTTCTTC. Its translation is CASTLDVAYNEQFF.

The V call is TRBV5-1, the J call TRBJ2-5; D gene uncertain. The germline V and J ends were trimmed by 0 bases and 0 bases, with 15 bases remaining between them. CDR3 length equals 17 residues. Per the germline V gene, CDR1 is SGHRS and CDR2 is YFSETQ. Written as DNA, the CDR3 is TGCGCCAGCAGCTTGGTCATGGGCCCTGAGTACCAAGAGACCCAGTACTTC. It translates to CASSLVMGPEYQETQYF.

V gene TRBV7-8 combines with J gene TRBJ1-4; 8 bases are a match to TRBD1. The CDR3 runs to 14 residues. Unmatched junction bases numbered 5, after V lost 5 bases and J lost 6 bases. CDR1 is SGHVS and CDR2 is FQNEAQ in the germline V gene. The CDR3 sequence is CASSPGTGYEKLFF. CDR3 nucleotide sequence: TGTGCCAGCAGCCCCGGGACAGGCTATGAAAAACTGTTTTTT.

This clonotype occurred a few times. V usage is TRBV5-1 and J usage is TRBJ2-6; D unresolved. Germline CDR1 reads SGHRS; CDR2 reads YFSETQ. CDR3 length: 16 amino acids. Between the trimmed V and J ends, which lost 2 bases and 4 bases, there was a span of 13 bases. The CDR3 protein is CASSFIGLTGANVLTF. CDR3 bases: TGCGCCAGCAGCTTTATAGGATTAACCGGGGCCAACGTCCTGACTTTC.

This clonotype was seen a handful of times. V gene TRBV19 combines with J gene TRBJ1-2; D uncertain. V shed 7 bases and J shed 4 bases, with 16 bases lying between them. CDR3 length: 14 residues. Looked up from germline, CDR1 is LNHDA and CDR2 is SQIVND (reference sequence). DNA for the CDR3: TGTGCCAGTATCCGGGTAGGGCACGGCTATGGCTACACCTTC. Amino acids: CASIRVGHGYGYTF.

This clonotype was recorded at least ten times. The V gene is TRBV3-1, the J gene TRBJ2-3; D may be TRBD2 (5 bases). The germline V and J ends were trimmed by 3 bases and 10 bases, with 11 bases remaining between them. The germline V gene encodes CDR1 LGHDT and CDR2 YNNKEL (reference sequence). This CDR3 region has 12 residues. CDR3 coding DNA: TGTGCCAGCAGCCAGGTGGAGGAAGCGCAGTATTTT. Residues: CASSQVEEAQYF.

This clonotype has a count of ten or more. This sequence joins TRBV27 and TRBJ2-2; no reliable D call. V was clipped by 8 bases and J by 7 bases, with 14 bases between them. The CDR3 contains 13 residues. The germline gives CDR1 MNHEY, CDR2 SMNVEV (reference sequence). DNA of the CDR3: TGTGCCAGCGCTTATTACAAGAGCGGGGAGCTGTTTTTT. This encodes CASAYYKSGELFF.

This clonotype was seen a few times. At one end, the junction sequence differs from germline, possibly due to a read error. This chain uses TRBV2 with TRBJ2-1, with D hard to call. The CDR3 extends over 13 amino acids. Germline V gives CDR1 SNHLY, CDR2 FYNNEI. CDR3 region: CASSQYVPDEQFF. The CDR3 nucleotides are TGCGCCAGCAGCCAATACGTCCCGGATGAGCAGTTCTTC.

The table lists this clonotype with many counts. The chain couples TRBV20-1 to TRBJ1-5; D remains ambiguous. There are 13 residues in the CDR3. Germline-derived CDR1 and CDR2 are DFQATT and SNEGSKA (reference sequence). V lost 6 bases and J 8 bases, leaving 17 bases between the germline ends. As DNA, the CDR3 is TGCAGTGCCACCGACCCGGGAGGGAAGCCCCAGCATTTT. This codes for CSATDPGGKPQHF.

The chain couples TRBV9 to TRBJ1-1; possible D gene TRBD1, 5 bases. The germline V gene has CDR1 SGDLS and CDR2 YYNGEE. Trimming stripped 0 bases from V and 0 bases from J, with 12 bases between. CDR3 length: 16 amino acids. CDR3 in DNA: TGTGCCAGCAGCGTAGGAGAGGGGTTGATGAACACTGAAGCTTTCTTT. This encodes CASSVGEGLMNTEAFF.

The sample holds many counts of this clonotype. The chain carries TRBV27 and TRBJ2-7; a weak D match, TRBD1 (5 bases). Per the germline V gene, CDR1 is MNHEY and CDR2 is SMNVEV (reference sequence). The length of the CDR3 is 15 residues. V was trimmed by 1 base and J by 4 bases, leaving 14 bases between them. CDR3 DNA sequence: TGTGCCAGCAGTTTATATTCTGGGGCGGTTTACGAGCAGTACTTC. Translating gives CASSLYSGAVYEQYF.

This clonotype was seen ten or more times. The chain is built from TRBV18 and TRBJ2-3; 9 bases agree with TRBD1. The CDR3 consists of 16 residues. The junction had 7 bases not matched to a gene; V was cut back by 0 bases and J by 6 bases. Germline V gives CDR1 KGHSH, CDR2 LQKENI. The CDR3 nucleotides are TGTGCCAGCTCACCACCCTACGGGACAGGGTCCGATACGCAGTATTTT. Its translation: CASSPPYGTGSDTQYF.

This clonotype has a count of ten or more. The chain recombines TRBV12-3 or TRBV12-4 with TRBJ2-1, with 8 bases lining up with TRBD2. This CDR3 is built from 16 residues. Losses at the gene ends were 6 bases for V and 0 bases for J; bases not matched to a gene: 7. As DNA, the CDR3 is TGTGCCAGCAGGGCACTAGCGGACAGCTCCTACAATGAGCAGTTCTTC. Translated, it gives CASRALADSSYNEQFF.

The chain links TRBV29-1 to TRBJ1-1; 7 bases line up with TRBD1. V lost 7 bases to trimming and J lost 11 bases; unmatched junction nucleotides: 10. CDR1 and CDR2 (germline): SQVTM, ANQGSEA. The CDR3 sequence is 11 residues long. The CDR3: CSAGTESRAFF. As DNA, the CDR3 is TGCAGCGCCGGGACAGAGAGCCGGGCTTTCTTT. The whole variable domain, remainder taken from reference TRBV29-1 and TRBJ1-1, is SAVISQKPSRDICQRGTSLTIQCQVDSQVTMMFWYRQQPGQSLTLIATANQGSEATYESGFVIDKFPISRPNLTFSTLTVSNMSPEDSSIYLCSAGTESRAFFGQGTRLTVV.

This clonotype appeared a few times. The rearrangement uses TRBV14 and TRBJ2-7; D ambiguous. In germline, CDR1 is SGHDN, CDR2 FVKESK. The CDR3 runs to 16 residues. The germline V and J ends were trimmed by 0 bases and 5 bases, with 17 bases remaining between them. CDR3 coding DNA: TGTGCCAGCAGCCAAGAGTGGGCGGCGGCTAACAACGAGCAGTACTTC. Translating gives CASSQEWAAANNEQYF.

A word on this clonotype: A single base separates this from a much larger clone, so it may be a read error. The J gene is TRBJ2-7, the V gene TRBV28, with D perhaps matching TRBD1 (6 bases). The CDR3 runs to 14 residues. The germline V gene encodes CDR1 MDHEN and CDR2 SYDVKM. V lost 6 bases, J lost 0 bases, and 12 bases lay in between. The CDR3 loop is CASRITGSSYEQYF. The CDR3 coding sequence is TGTGCCAGCAGAATCACAGGGAGCTCCTACGAGCAGTACTTC.

On this clonotype: A read error may be the cause here, since a much bigger clone is one base away. This chain joins TRBV7-9 and TRBJ2-3; either TRBD1 or TRBD2 may supply D (5 bases each). The CDR3 has 13 residues. CDR1 and CDR2 (germline): SEHNR, FQNEAQ (reference sequence). The V and J ends lost 5 bases and 7 bases respectively, with 13 bases between them. The CDR3 DNA is TGTGCCAGCAGCGGGGACCTCCGCAATACGCAGTATTTT. It specifies CASSGDLRNTQYF.

This clonotype was seen at least ten times. J is TRBJ2-3 and V is TRBV28, with 8 nucleotides matching TRBD2. The V gene's germline CDR1 is MDHEN and CDR2 SYDVKM. The CDR3 totals 15 residues. The V segment lost 4 bases and the J segment 2 bases; nucleotides outside the gene matches: 5. CDR3 in DNA: TGTGCCAGCAGTTCACCACTAGCGGCCACAGATACGCAGTATTTT. This sequence encodes CASSSPLAATDTQYF.

In this sample, this clonotype turned up a few times. This sequence joins TRBV27 and TRBJ1-6; maybe TRBD1 (5 bases). Trimming took 3 bases from V and 11 from J, leaving 11 bases between them. Germline CDR1 MNHEY, CDR2 SMNVEV (reference sequence). The CDR3 consists of 13 residues. The CDR3 DNA reads as TGTGCCAGCAGTTTGGGGGAATCGACACCCCTCCACTTT. It codes for CASSLGESTPLHF.